This entry lists 19 T cell receptor beta chains sequenced from one sample in a study of neurological immune-mediated disorders. TCRdb re-derived calls from the 5' RACE reads in MiXCR, one entry per CDR3 protein. The data contain tens of thousands of distinct CDR3 sequences, 17% of them seen just once; the ten biggest clones take up approximately 15%. The source material was PBMCs. All receptors come from a woman aged 40 to 50 in good health.

The chain is built from TRBV30 and TRBJ1-5, with D possibly being TRBD1 (6 bases). Between the trimmed V and J ends, which lost 1 base and 5 bases, there was a span of 12 bases. CDR1 and CDR2 (germline): GTSNPN, SVGIG (reference sequence). The CDR3 is 14 amino acids. Here the CDR3 reads CAWSGGGADQPQHF. In DNA, the CDR3 is TGTGCCTGGAGTGGGGGGGGGGCAGATCAGCCCCAGCATTTT.

This clonotype was counted ten times or more. The genes are TRBV5-6 and TRBJ1-1, with D tentatively TRBD1 (6 bases). Trimming took 0 bases from V and 1 from J, leaving 10 bases between them. CDR1 is SGHDT, CDR2 YYEEEE, per germline. This CDR3 has 15 amino acids. The CDR3 nucleotides read TGTGCCAGCAGCTTGGGACTGACAGGGAACACTGAAGCTTTCTTT. Amino acids: CASSLGLTGNTEAFF.

This clonotype was detected ten times or more. The chain joins TRBV6-5 to TRBJ2-1, with 10 bases aligning to TRBD1. Trimming took 2 bases from V and 9 from J; bases not matched to a gene: 7. This CDR3 is 15 amino acids long. Germline lookup yields CDR1 MNHEY and CDR2 SVGAGI. CDR3 nucleotides: TGTGCCAGCAGTTACGACAGGGGGCTAGCTAGTGAGCAGTTCTTC. Protein product: CASSYDRGLASEQFF.

Many counts were recorded for this clonotype. The chain is built from TRBV15 and TRBJ2-7, with TRBD1 identical over 8 bases. CDR1 and CDR2 (germline): LNHNV, YYDKDF (reference sequence). V shed 3 bases and J 3 bases; nucleotides not matched to a gene: 10. CDR3 length: 16 amino acids. The CDR3, as DNA: TGTGCCACCAGCAGCCCCGACAGGGGACGTAACTACGAGCAGTACTTC. Protein product: CATSSPDRGRNYEQYF.

This clonotype was observed at least ten times. V usage is TRBV28 and J usage is TRBJ2-1; 11 bases are shared with TRBD2. The junction had 6 bases not matched to a gene; V was cut back by 5 bases and J by 3 bases. The CDR3 covers 16 residues. Germline assignment: CDR1 MDHEN and CDR2 SYDVKM. CDR3 in DNA: TGTGCCAGCAGTCCACTACTAGCGGGAGACTACAATGAGCAGTTCTTC. Translating it yields CASSPLLAGDYNEQFF.

Ten or more counts support this clonotype. V usage is TRBV20-1 and J usage is TRBJ1-2; no firm D call. The germline V and J ends were trimmed by 2 bases and 0 bases, with 13 bases remaining between them. CDR1 DFQATT and CDR2 SNEGSKA come from the germline V gene (reference sequence). This CDR3 has 15 amino acids. The CDR3 nucleotides are TGCAGTGCTAGACTCCACGTAGGGTCTAACTATGGCTACACCTTC. This gives the protein CSARLHVGSNYGYTF.

This clonotype occurred many times. V usage is TRBV16 and J usage is TRBJ1-1; tentatively, D is TRBD1 (5 bases). The V gene lost 1 base and the J gene lost 1 base, with 7 bases spanning the gap. The length of the CDR3 is 14 residues. Germline V gene sequence: CDR1 KGHSY, CDR2 FQNENV. CDR3 sequence (DNA): TGTGCCAGCAGCCAATTAGGGGAGAACACTGAAGCTTTCTTT. Residues: CASSQLGENTEAFF.

Concerning this clonotype itself: Just one base apart from a much larger clone, this may be a read error. This rearrangement joins TRBV3-1 to TRBJ1-2; 7 nucleotides line up with TRBD1. J was trimmed by 7 bases and V by 5 bases; bases with no gene match: 4. The V gene's germline CDR1 is LGHDT and CDR2 YNNKEL (reference sequence). This CDR3 region has 12 residues. The CDR3 sequence is CASSRQGGGYTF. In nucleotides, the CDR3 is TGTGCCAGCAGCAGACAGGGAGGTGGCTACACCTTC.

This clonotype was observed many times. The chain employs TRBV2 and TRBJ2-5; D may match TRBD1 or TRBD2 (6 bases each). The CDR3 is 15 amino acids. Germline CDR1 is SNHLY and CDR2 is FYNNEI. The V gene lost 6 bases and the J gene lost 5 bases, with 19 bases spanning the gap. The chain's CDR3 is CASRALGGRWETQYF. In DNA, the CDR3 is TGTGCCAGCAGAGCTCTTGGGGGGCGCTGGGAGACCCAGTACTTC. Full variable domain (remainder filled in from reference TRBV2 and TRBJ2-5): EPEVTQTPSHQVTQMGQEVILRCVPISNHLYFYWYRQILGQKVEFLVSFYNNEISEKSEIFDDQFSVERPDGSNFTLKIRSTKLEDSAMYFCASRALGGRWETQYFGPGTRLLVL.

Of note for this clonotype: This may arise from a read error, as a much more abundant clone is one base away. The chain couples TRBV6-2 or TRBV6-3 to TRBJ1-5, with D possibly matching TRBD1 (6 bases). Per the germline V gene, CDR1 is MNHEY and CDR2 is SVGEGT. The CDR3 has 15 residues. The CDR3 protein is CANSYGGASNQPQHF. CDR3 sequence (DNA): TGTGCCAACAGTTACGGGGGGGCCTCCAATCAGCCCCAGCATTTT.

About this clonotype itself: This may be a read error, as it is one base from a much larger clone. The chain joins TRBV3-1 to TRBJ2-1; 9 bases fit TRBD1. The CDR3 length is 14 residues. Germline V gives CDR1 LGHDT, CDR2 YNNKEL (reference sequence). This CDR3 is CASSRQGVYNEPFF. CDR3 coding DNA: TGTGCCAGCAGCCGACAGGGGGTCTACAATGAGCCGTTCTTC.

This clonotype was observed at least ten times. This chain connects TRBV3-1 to TRBJ1-2; tentatively, D is TRBD1 (6 bases). The CDR3 totals 14 residues. CDR1 and CDR2 from the germline V gene are LGHDT and YNNKEL (reference sequence). The V end lost 3 bases, the J end lost 4 bases, and 12 bases lay between the germline ends. CDR3 nucleotide sequence: TGTGCCAGCAGCCACCAAACAGGGCTCTATGGCTACACCTTC. Translating it yields CASSHQTGLYGYTF.

Many counts were recorded for this clonotype. The V call is TRBV5-1, the J call TRBJ2-2; D is ambiguous. Trimming stripped 4 bases from V and 6 bases from J, with 13 bases between. The CDR3 is made up of 14 amino acids. Germline CDR1 is SGHRS and CDR2 is YFSETQ. The chain's CDR3 is CASSPARLPGELFF. The CDR3 bases are TGCGCCAGCAGCCCCGCGAGACTCCCCGGGGAGCTGTTTTTT.

In its sample, this clonotype was seen many times. V and J are TRBV5-5 and TRBJ1-2, with 7 bases that match TRBD1. CDR1 is SGHKS, CDR2 YYEKEE, per germline (reference sequence). The CDR3 runs 15 residues. Trimming cost V 2 bases and J 4 bases; bases outside gene matches: 8. CDR3 in DNA: TGTGCCAGCAGCTTCGAGGGACAGCAAGGCTATGGCTACACCTTC. Its translation: CASSFEGQQGYGYTF.

CDR3 sequence (DNA): TGTGCCAGCAGTGATCTTCCGGGACCCCAAGAGACCCAGTACTTC. Encoded protein: CASSDLPGPQETQYF. The chain combines TRBV6-1 with TRBJ2-5; D tentatively reads TRBD1 or TRBD2 (5 bases each). Trimming removed 3 bases from V and 1 base from J, with 12 bases in between. Germline V gene sequence: CDR1 MNHNS, CDR2 SASEGT. The CDR3 length is 15 residues.

For this clonotype: A read error may account for a junction end that differs from germline. The rearrangement joins TRBV18 to TRBJ2-2; D gene uncertain. Germline V gene lookup returns CDR1 KGHSH and CDR2 LQKENI. The CDR3 covers 19 residues. The CDR3 loop is CTSSPWFKSPTANTGELFF. The CDR3 coding sequence is TGTACCAGTTCACCGTGGTTTAAGAGCCCAACCGCGAACACCGGGGAGCTGTTTTTT.

This clonotype appeared many times. The chain is built from TRBV7-2 and TRBJ2-1, with 11 bases lining up with TRBD2. CDR1 SGHTA and CDR2 FQGNSA come from the germline V gene. This CDR3 region has 21 residues. V was clipped by 1 base and J by 1 base; unmatched bases: 15. CDR3 sequence: CASSLDSGGVAGGQSYNEQFF. Here the CDR3 DNA reads TGTGCCAGCAGCTTAGATTCGGGAGGGGTAGCGGGGGGGCAATCCTACAATGAGCAGTTCTTC.

This clonotype was seen many times. The chain links TRBV5-8 to TRBJ2-7, with TRBD1 matching 8 bases. J was trimmed by 6 bases and V by 3 bases; bases with no gene match: 5. Germline assignment: CDR1 SGHTS and CDR2 YDEGEE. There are 13 residues in the CDR3. In DNA, the CDR3 is TGTGCCAGCAGCTGGACAGGGCTCGGCGAGCAGTACGTC. Translating it yields CASSWTGLGEQYV.

Ten or more counts support this clonotype. The genes are TRBV6-1 and TRBJ2-5, with D possibly matching TRBD1 (5 bases). V gave up 6 bases and J gave up 4 bases, with 12 bases separating them. CDR3 length: 13 residues. Germline lookup yields CDR1 MNHNS and CDR2 SASEGT. CDR3 residues: CASSTIGAETQYF. DNA of the CDR3: TGTGCCAGCAGCACTATAGGGGCAGAGACCCAGTACTTC.